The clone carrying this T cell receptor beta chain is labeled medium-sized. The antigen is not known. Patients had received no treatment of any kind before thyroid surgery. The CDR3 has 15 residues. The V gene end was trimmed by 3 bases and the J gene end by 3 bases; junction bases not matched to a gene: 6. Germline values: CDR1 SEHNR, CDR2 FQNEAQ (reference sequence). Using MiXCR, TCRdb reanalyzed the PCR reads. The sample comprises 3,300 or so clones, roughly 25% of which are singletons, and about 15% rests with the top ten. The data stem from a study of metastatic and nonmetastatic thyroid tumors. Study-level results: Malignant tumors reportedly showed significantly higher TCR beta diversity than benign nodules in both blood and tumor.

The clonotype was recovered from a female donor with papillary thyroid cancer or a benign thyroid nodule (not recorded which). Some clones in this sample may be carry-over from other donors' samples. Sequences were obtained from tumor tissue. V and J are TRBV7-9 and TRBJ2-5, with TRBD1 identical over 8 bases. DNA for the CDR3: TGTGCCAGCAGCTTTCCCGACAGGGGCGAAGAGACCCAGTACTTC. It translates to CASSFPDRGEETQYF.